What follows describes a single T cell receptor (beta chain). This clonotype was seen ten or more times. Its target antigen remains unknown. No much larger clone exists at a distance of one base, and base qualities are not known. From the germline V gene (reference sequence), CDR1 is SEHNR and CDR2 is FQNEAQ. The CDR3 holds 15 amino acids from the cysteine to the phenylalanine. Of the read, only the CDR3 DNA is kept; its 45 bases are in frame from base 1. V is cut by 5 bases and J by 0 bases, and the space between the germline ends is 12 bases. Libraries of naive CD8 T cells were built from anywhere between roughly 19,000 and 1,000,000 sorted cells, with 10%, 30% or 50% of the purified RNA used. On a BD FACSAria II, naive CD8 T cells were FACS-sorted as CD8+CD4-CCR7+CD45RA+ and collected into RLT Plus buffer. Ten to eleven TCR copies' worth of Jurkat RNA were spiked into roughly 20,000-1,000,000 naive CD8 T cell samples to test detection sensitivity. Enrichment of CD8 T cells was performed with RosetteSep CD8+ T Cell Enrichment Cocktail and Ficoll-Paque, after which ACK red cell lysis was carried out.

Preparation of the library involved PCR. The reads were generated on an Illumina HiSeq 4000. Bulk TCR libraries were made following a previously described method, with the TCR primers given in Table S5. Purification of total RNA was performed with the Qiagen AllPrep DNA/RNA kit. Before analysis, reads from multiple sequencing runs of the same library were pooled. The original pipeline was this. Reads were retained only if the reads had an exact TCR constant sequence, and the retained reads were trimmed to 150 nt and grouped according to their 12-nt molecular barcodes. Reads within each barcode group were sub-clustered using a 15% Levenshtein threshold, and quality-weighted consensus sequences were constructed for each RNA molecule. Non-functional sequences were filtered out, along with any lower-count sequence sitting one edit away from another sequence. Based on a fit of two negative binomial distributions, barcode sub-clusters having less than 20% of the maximum read count were discarded. TCRdb cleaned the public reads at Q25 with fastp, built clones with MiXCR and kept in-frame beta chains. Each entry is one CDR3 protein sequence, shown with its most common DNA and genes. TCRdb, not the authors, supplied the V and J calls. The sample table holds more than 250,000 distinct CDR3 sequences, of which over 20% were seen once. The ten largest account for 0.81% of the sample.

The data derive from a study of molecular identifiers for immune sequencing clone quantification (dated by TCRdb to about 2018). Background for the entire study: For a replicate experiment, RNA from roughly 21,000 or 96,000 naive CD8 T cells was divided into five aliquots, of which four were sequenced. The study was a methods study using CD8 T cells to benchmark molecular-identifier clustering-based TCR repertoire sequencing (MIDCIRS) and TCR RNA copy counting. Broad study findings and their caveats: Identical TCR molecules sharing a barcode could cause highly expanded clone sizes to be underestimated. In CMV-specific effector cells, over 97% of molecules were held by clones above 20 RNA copies, whereas under 1% of molecules were held by such clones in naive cells. Approximately 3 recovered TCR RNA copies per cell were obtained by modeling, versus approximately 10 by digital PCR, implying a capture efficiency of 30% to 35%. When barcode sub-clustering was left out, chimeric consensus sequences inflated TCR diversity, with chimeras reaching as high as 47%. Spiked-in Jurkat TCR RNA equal to a single cell's worth was reported to be detectable even within 1,200,000 naive CD8 T cells. The naive libraries included spiked-in Jurkat TCR RNA (around 10 copies' worth), and this RNA is not part of the donor repertoire.

This TCR came from a human donor in good health. Some libraries in this study had Jurkat cell RNA spiked in. The chain joins TRBV7-9 to TRBJ2-3; TRBD1 is a possible D gene, resting on 5 matching bases. Sequenced sample: naive CD8+ T cells from blood, with Jurkat cell RNA spiked in. This specimen's cell subset or site label, interpreted: FACS-sorted CD8+CD4-CCR7+CD45RA+ naive T cells. The DNA reads as follows: TGTGCCAGCAGCATCCCGCAGGGCAGCACAGATACGCAGTATTTT. Its translation is CASSIPQGSTDTQYF.